The sequence of this T cell receptor (beta chain) was determined in a study of blood T cell repertoires in COVID-19. At the level of the study: In each case, the material was cDNA or gDNA derived from T cells, B-cell-depleted T cells, or PBMCs.

In the original workflow: Amplification of reference gene primers provided the estimated nucleated cell counts. Libraries were prepared by immunoSEQ multiplex PCR; TCRdb keeps only in-frame clonotypes and omits some of them. V, J and clone size reflect that table, while D and trimming were determined from the DNA. The sample records around 100,000 clones, approximately 81% being singletons. CDR3 length: 15 amino acids. With 0 bases removed from V and 5 bases from J, the gap between germline ends came to 11 bases. Per the germline V gene, CDR1 is LNHNV and CDR2 is YYDKDF (reference sequence). The chain recombines TRBV15 with TRBJ1-5; maybe TRBD1 (5 bases). The receptor comes from a man in his fifties or sixties with acute or convalescent COVID-19. The source material was peripheral blood. The CDR3 loop reads CATSRDDSPDQPQHF. In DNA, the CDR3 is TGTGCCACCAGCAGAGATGACAGTCCCGATCAGCCCCAGCATTTT.